These 24 T cell receptor beta chains were sequenced from one sample in a study of T cell repertoires in cytomegalovirus infection. No antigens are known for them. TCRdb reprocessed the reads with MiXCR, giving one entry per CDR3 protein. The sample holds over 100,000 distinct CDR3 sequences; about 30% are singletons and the top ten take 81%. The sequences come from CD8+ T cells from cultured PBMCs, collected from culture after CMV antigen stimulation. The receptors were sampled from a human donor in good health (CMV status not recorded). Some clones in this sample may be carry-over from other donors' samples.

This clonotype was counted a few times. This chain uses TRBV7-4 with TRBJ1-1, with D maybe TRBD1 (5 bases). This CDR3 region has 17 residues. The V gene's germline CDR1 is SGHVT and CDR2 SQSDAQ. V lost 11 bases and J 4 bases, leaving 29 bases between the germline ends. CDR3 DNA sequence: TGTGCCTCGTGCGGGGCGGGCATAGGGGAGATCCGCACTGAAGCTTTCTTT. Its translation is CASCGAGIGEIRTEAFF.

This clonotype was recorded a few times. This sequence joins TRBV4-1 and TRBJ2-1; D unresolved. Germline-derived CDR1 and CDR2 are MGHRA and YSYEKL. With 0 bases removed from V and 2 bases from J, the gap between germline ends came to 8 bases. CDR3 length equals 15 residues. Written as DNA, the CDR3 is TGCGCCAGCAGCCAAGATAGCCCAGCCTACAATGAGCAGTTCTTC. Its translation: CASSQDSPAYNEQFF.

The V gene is TRBV19, the J gene TRBJ1-3; D call uncertain. The V end lost 3 bases, the J end lost 4 bases, and 7 bases lay between the germline ends. The CDR3 has 13 residues. CDR1 and CDR2 from the germline V gene are LNHDA and SQIVND (reference sequence). The CDR3 bases are TGTGCCAGTAGTATTGGACTCGGAAACACCATATATTTT. It translates to CASSIGLGNTIYF.

The chain employs TRBV6-5 and TRBJ1-2; TRBD1 is a possible D gene (5 bases). CDR3 length: 13 amino acids. Looked up from germline, CDR1 is MNHEY and CDR2 is SVGAGI. V was pared by 7 bases and J by 4 bases, with 13 bases between. The CDR3: CASIATDIYGYTF. CDR3 sequence (DNA): TGTGCCAGCATCGCGACAGATATCTATGGCTACACCTTC.

This clonotype appeared a few times. This sequence joins TRBV27 and TRBJ1-5; no clear D gene. Germline assignment: CDR1 MNHEY and CDR2 SMNVEV (reference sequence). Trimming left V 4 bases short and J 6 bases short, with 10 bases between. The CDR3 is 13 amino acids. CDR3 DNA sequence: TGTGCCAGCAGTTCCTGGAGCGGTCAGCCCCAGCATTTT. This codes for CASSSWSGQPQHF.

The chain links TRBV6-6 to TRBJ2-7; 8 bases map to TRBD2. The CDR3 totals 13 residues. Germline values: CDR1 MNHNY, CDR2 SVGAGI (reference sequence). The trim removed 2 bases at V and 7 bases at J, leaving 4 bases unmatched. For the CDR3, the DNA is TGTGCCAGCAGTTACGGGACTAGATCGGAGCAGTACTTC. Encoded protein: CASSYGTRSEQYF.

The V and J genes are TRBV18 and TRBJ2-1, with a possible D match to TRBD1 (6 bases). Germline V gene sequence: CDR1 KGHSH, CDR2 LQKENI. The CDR3 sequence is 18 residues long. Trimming removed 3 bases at V and 0 bases at J, with 18 bases between. CDR3 sequence (DNA): TGTGCCAGCTCACCTTACCCGGCAGGGACACTCTCCTACAATGAGCAGTTCTTC. Translated, it gives CASSPYPAGTLSYNEQFF.

The CDR3 coding sequence is TGTGCCACCGCGGACAGTTCGAACACTGAAGCTTTCTTT. This gives the protein CATADSSNTEAFF. The V call is TRBV10-3, the J call TRBJ1-1, with D possibly TRBD1 on 6 matching bases. Germline CDR1 ENHRY, CDR2 SYGVKD. V gave up 10 bases and J gave up 1 base, with 13 bases separating them. This CDR3 region has 13 residues.

The chain recombines TRBV7-6 with TRBJ2-7; 7 bases are shared with TRBD1. The ends lost 5 bases at V and 4 bases at J; junction bases unmatched: 8. Germline V CDR1 and CDR2: SGHVS, FNYEAQ. The CDR3 covers 14 residues. CDR3 in amino acids: CASSGTERLYEQYF. CDR3 nucleotides: TGTGCCAGCAGCGGGACAGAGAGACTGTACGAGCAGTACTTC.

This clonotype was detected a few times. This chain joins TRBV7-8 and TRBJ2-3; D may be TRBD1 (5 bases). V lost 5 bases and J lost 2, with 14 bases in between. This CDR3 spans 15 amino acids. The germline CDR1 and CDR2 sequences are SGHVS and FQNEAQ. The CDR3 DNA is TGTGCCAGCAGCCCTAATGACAGCCCCACAGATACGCAGTATTTT. Residues: CASSPNDSPTDTQYF.

As for this clonotype: One junction end disagrees with the germline gene, perhaps due to a read error. The rearrangement uses TRBV5-1 and TRBJ2-7; D may be TRBD2 (6 bases). The CDR3 length is 15 residues. CDR1 and CDR2 from the germline V gene are SGHRS and YFSETQ. CDR3 loop: CAGSLGSGGTYEQYF. In nucleotides, the CDR3 is TGCGCCGGCAGCTTGGGATCAGGCGGGACGTACGAGCAGTACTTC.

The chain carries TRBV7-6 and TRBJ1-6; possible D gene TRBD1, 5 bases. The CDR3 is 16 amino acids. Germline lookup yields CDR1 SGHVS and CDR2 FNYEAQ. Trimming removed 1 base at V and 6 bases at J, with 13 bases between. CDR3 region: CASSLDPAGPNSPLHF. The CDR3 DNA sequence: TGTGCCAGCAGCTTAGATCCGGCAGGGCCTAATTCACCCCTCCACTTT.

This sequence joins TRBV4-1 and TRBJ1-6, with D unresolved. Germline values: CDR1 MGHRA, CDR2 YSYEKL. The CDR3 covers 16 residues. V was clipped by 4 bases and J by 3 bases, with 13 bases between them. The CDR3 coding sequence is TGCGCCAGCAGCCCAGCCCGCACAGACTATAATTCACCCCTCCACTTT. This gives the protein CASSPARTDYNSPLHF.

About this clonotype: A single base separates this from a much larger clone, so it may be a read error. CDR3 sequence (DNA): TGTGCCAGCAGCTTAGCCGGACAGATCAGTCAGCCCCGGCATTTT. It translates to CASSLAGQISQPRHF. This chain joins TRBV7-8 and TRBJ1-5, with a weak D call TRBD1 (6 bases). The CDR3 contains 15 residues. Germline CDR1 reads SGHVS; CDR2 reads FQNEAQ.

The rearrangement uses TRBV4-1 and TRBJ2-3; D is unclear. The CDR3 has 15 residues. Germline assignment: CDR1 MGHRA and CDR2 YSYEKL. With 4 bases removed from V and 6 bases from J, the gap between germline ends came to 17 bases. DNA for the CDR3: TGCGCCAGCAGCCTTTCCGAAGGGCCCAAGGATACGCAGTATTTT. It translates to CASSLSEGPKDTQYF.

The chain uses TRBV7-9 and TRBJ1-1; possible D gene TRBD1, 5 bases. The CDR3 totals 12 residues. With 5 bases removed from V and 5 bases from J, the gap between germline ends came to 9 bases. CDR1 is SEHNR and CDR2 is FQNEAQ in the germline V gene (reference sequence). The CDR3 DNA is TGTGCCAGCAGCCTAGGGGTTACTGAAGCTTTCTTT. Translated, it gives CASSLGVTEAFF. Filled out from reference TRBV7-9 and TRBJ1-1, the complete variable domain reads DTGVSQNPRHKITKRGQNVTFRCDPISEHNRLYWYRQTLGQGPEFLTYFQNEAQLEKSRLLSDRFSAERPKGSFSTLEIQRTEQGDSAMYLCASSLGVTEAFFGQGTRLTVV.

This clonotype appeared once. V gene TRBV6-8 combines with J gene TRBJ1-5; D ambiguous. Trimming removed 6 bases from V and 6 bases from J, with 12 bases in between. Germline CDR1 and CDR2: MNHGY and SAAAGT. CDR3 length: 13 amino acids. In DNA, the CDR3 is TGTGCCAGCAGCCCCGTGAAGCTTCAGCCCCAGCATTTT. Protein product: CASSPVKLQPQHF.

V and J are TRBV20-1 and TRBJ2-5; TRBD1 matches 11 bases. Germline V CDR1 and CDR2: DFQATT, SNEGSKA (reference sequence). With 7 bases clipped from V and 5 bases from J, the junction kept 9 bases outside the gene matches. The CDR3 is 14 residues long. The CDR3 DNA reads TGCAGTGTCCCGGGACAGGGGGTAGGGGAGACCCAGTACTTC. Its protein product is CSVPGQGVGETQYF.

This clonotype was counted a few times. J is TRBJ2-1 and V is TRBV27; TRBD2 matches 7 bases. CDR1 is MNHEY, CDR2 SMNVEV, per germline (reference sequence). The CDR3 length is 14 residues. V lost 4 bases, J lost 4 bases, and 4 bases stayed unmatched. The CDR3 DNA sequence: TGTGCCAGCAGTTCTAGCGGCCTATACAATGAGCAGTTCTTC. It yields the protein CASSSSGLYNEQFF.

The chain recombines TRBV5-4 with TRBJ2-5; 11 positions agree with TRBD2. Germline V gene lookup returns CDR1 SGHNT and CDR2 YYREEE (reference sequence). J was trimmed by 2 bases and V by 4 bases; bases with no gene match: 7. This CDR3 has 16 residues. CDR3 sequence: CASSPIAGGGQETQYF. Written as DNA, the CDR3 is TGTGCCAGCAGCCCTATAGCGGGGGGGGGGCAAGAGACCCAGTACTTC.

The chain is built from TRBV15 and TRBJ1-5; no clear D. CDR1 is LNHNV and CDR2 is YYDKDF in the germline V gene (reference sequence). V shed 0 bases and J shed 3 bases, with 9 bases lying between them. The CDR3 runs 15 residues. DNA of the CDR3: TGTGCCACCAGCAGAGAACGAGGAGACAATCAGCCCCAGCATTTT. This codes for CATSRERGDNQPQHF.

J is TRBJ1-2 and V is TRBV7-4; TRBD1 is a possible D gene (5 bases). The V gene's germline CDR1 is SGHVT and CDR2 SQSDAQ. The V and J ends lost 8 bases and 0 bases respectively, with 13 bases between them. This CDR3 comprises 14 residues. The CDR3 reads CASSPGPANYGYTF. DNA for the CDR3: TGTGCCAGCTCCCCAGGGCCCGCTAACTATGGCTACACCTTC.

This clonotype has just one count. This chain uses TRBV9 with TRBJ1-1; the match to TRBD1 covers 8 bases. The length of the CDR3 is 15 residues. CDR1 is SGDLS and CDR2 is YYNGEE in the germline V gene. Trimming took 3 bases from V and 4 from J; bases not matched to a gene: 8. This CDR3 reads CASSAPGGVGTEAFF. Written as DNA, the CDR3 is TGTGCCAGCAGCGCCCCAGGGGGCGTCGGCACTGAAGCTTTCTTT. The full variable domain, its missing parts supplied by reference TRBV9 and TRBJ1-1, is DSGVTQTPKHLITATGQRVTLRCSPRSGDLSVYWYQQSLDQGLQFLIQYYNGEERAKGNILERFSAQQFPDLHSELNLSSLELGDSALYFCASSAPGGVGTEAFFGQGTRLTVV.

This sequence joins TRBV4-1 and TRBJ1-1, with a weak D call TRBD1 (5 bases). Germline V gene sequence: CDR1 MGHRA, CDR2 YSYEKL. V lost 1 base and J lost 10, with 10 bases in between. The CDR3 runs 12 residues. The CDR3 spells CASSQGQTGAFF. CDR3 DNA sequence: TGCGCCAGCAGCCAAGGTCAAACAGGAGCTTTCTTT.